The clone carrying this T cell receptor (beta chain) was counted only a few times. Its antigen is unidentified. These data belong to a study of naive and memory T cell subsets. Study-level findings and limits: Gini index rose across naive, CM, EM and EMRA in CD4 and CD8.

Two oligonucleotides, mixed equimolar, formed the beta constant-region primer covering TRBC1 and TRBC2. TCRdb ran MiXCR on the UMI-ligation and nested PCR reads and lists one entry per CDR3 protein. The repertoire includes some 150,000 distinct CDR3 sequences, over 15% of them detected once, and 0.14% to 0.15% sits in the top ten. The CDR3 is made up of 15 amino acids. The germline V and J ends were trimmed by 5 bases and 4 bases, with 12 bases remaining between them. The V gene's germline CDR1 is MDHEN and CDR2 SYDVKM. The chain recombines TRBV28 with TRBJ2-6; maybe TRBD2 (6 bases). This sequence was found in a human donor in good health. The sample consisted of naive CD4+ T cells from blood. DNA for the CDR3: TGTGCCAGCAGTCTCGGGACTGTCGGGGCCAACGTCCTGACTTTC. Translating it yields CASSLGTVGANVLTF.